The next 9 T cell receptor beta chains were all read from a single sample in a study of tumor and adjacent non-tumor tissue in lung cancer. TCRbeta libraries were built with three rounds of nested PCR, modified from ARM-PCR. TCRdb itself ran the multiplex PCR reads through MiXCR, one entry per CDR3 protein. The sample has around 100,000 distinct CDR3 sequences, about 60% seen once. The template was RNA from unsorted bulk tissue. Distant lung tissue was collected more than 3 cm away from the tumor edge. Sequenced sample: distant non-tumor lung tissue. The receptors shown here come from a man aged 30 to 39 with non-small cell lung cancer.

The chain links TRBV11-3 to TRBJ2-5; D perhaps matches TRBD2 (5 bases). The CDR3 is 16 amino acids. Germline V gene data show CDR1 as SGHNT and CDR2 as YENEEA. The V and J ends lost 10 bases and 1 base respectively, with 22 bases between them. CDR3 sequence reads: CANSSRAETLQETQYF. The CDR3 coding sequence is TGTGCCAACAGTTCGAGGGCAGAAACTCTCCAAGAGACCCAGTACTTC.

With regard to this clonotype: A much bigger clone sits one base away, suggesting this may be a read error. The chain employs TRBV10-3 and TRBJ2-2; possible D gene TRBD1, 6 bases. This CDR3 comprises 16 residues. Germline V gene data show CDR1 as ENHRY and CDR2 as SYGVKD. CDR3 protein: CAISEEGHGNTRELFF. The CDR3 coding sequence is TGTGCCATCAGTGAGGAGGGACACGGGAACACCCGGGAGCTGTTTTTT.

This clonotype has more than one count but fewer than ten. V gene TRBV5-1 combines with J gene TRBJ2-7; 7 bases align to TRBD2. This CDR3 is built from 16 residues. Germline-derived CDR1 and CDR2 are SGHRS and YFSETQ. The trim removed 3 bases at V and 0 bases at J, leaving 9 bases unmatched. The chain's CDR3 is CASSWAPSGYSYEQYF. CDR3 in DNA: TGCGCCAGCAGCTGGGCCCCTAGCGGATACTCCTACGAGCAGTACTTC.

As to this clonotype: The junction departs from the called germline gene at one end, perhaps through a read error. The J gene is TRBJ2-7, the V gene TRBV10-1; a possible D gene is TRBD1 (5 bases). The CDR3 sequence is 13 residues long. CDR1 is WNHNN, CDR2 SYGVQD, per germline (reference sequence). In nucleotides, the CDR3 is TGCGCCAGCAGTATCGCAGGGAAGTACGAGCAATACTTC. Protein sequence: CASSIAGKYEQYF.

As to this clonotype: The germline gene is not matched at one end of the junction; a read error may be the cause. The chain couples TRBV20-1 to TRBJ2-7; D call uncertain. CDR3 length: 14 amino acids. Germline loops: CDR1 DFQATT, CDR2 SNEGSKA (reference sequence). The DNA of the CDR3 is TGCAGTGCTAATAAAGGAGCTTCCTCCTACGCGCAGTACTTC. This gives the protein CSANKGASSYAQYF.

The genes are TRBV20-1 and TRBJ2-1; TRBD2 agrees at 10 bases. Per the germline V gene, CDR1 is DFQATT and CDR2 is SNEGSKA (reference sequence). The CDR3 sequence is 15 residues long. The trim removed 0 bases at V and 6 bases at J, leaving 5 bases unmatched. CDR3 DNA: TGCAGTGCTAGAGAACTAGCGGGACCGGGCAATGAGCAGTTCTTC. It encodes CSARELAGPGNEQFF.

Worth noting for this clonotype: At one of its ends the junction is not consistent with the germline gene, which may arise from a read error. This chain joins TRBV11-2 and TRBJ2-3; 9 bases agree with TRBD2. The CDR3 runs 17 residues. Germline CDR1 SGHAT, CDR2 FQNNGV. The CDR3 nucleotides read TGTGCCAACAGCCGAAGTGGCGGGGGGGCGAGCACAAATACGCAGTATTTT. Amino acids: CANSRSGGGASTNTQYF.

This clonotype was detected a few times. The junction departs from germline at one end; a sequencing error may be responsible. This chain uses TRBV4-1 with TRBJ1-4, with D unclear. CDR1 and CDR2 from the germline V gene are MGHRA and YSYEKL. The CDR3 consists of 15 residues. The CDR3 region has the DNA TGCGCTAGCAGCCCTTACACCGACTCTAATGAAAAACTGTTTTTT. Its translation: CASSPYTDSNEKLFF.

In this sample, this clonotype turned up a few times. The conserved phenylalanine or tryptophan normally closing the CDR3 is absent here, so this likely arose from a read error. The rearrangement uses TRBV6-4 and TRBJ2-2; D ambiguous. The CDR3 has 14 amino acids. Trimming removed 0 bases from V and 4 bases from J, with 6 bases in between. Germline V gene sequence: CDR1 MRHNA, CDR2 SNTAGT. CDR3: CASSDSTSTGELFV. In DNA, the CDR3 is TGTGCCAGCAGTGACTCCACCTCCACCGGGGAGCTGTTTGTT.